This T cell receptor (beta chain) was recovered during a study of brain T cells in children with intractable seizures. Study outcomes and limitations: Patients' HCMV serostatus was unknown; virus specificity rests on CDR3 similarity alone.

The method was immunoSEQ multiplex PCR; TCRdb's version includes in-frame clones alone and lacks a portion of them. The table lists roughly 120,000 clones, 94% of them singletons. This clone was seen only once. Antigen: not known. The TCR comes from a boy younger than two with hemimegalencephaly and intractable seizures. The sequencing here drew on peripheral blood, taken at surgery.

CDR3 bases: TGTGCCAGCAGTTTATACGGGACAGGGTACTCCTACGAGCAGTACTTC. Amino acids: CASSLYGTGYSYEQYF. The V call is TRBV28, the J call TRBJ2-7; 9 bases align to TRBD1. CDR1 is MDHEN and CDR2 is SYDVKM in the germline V gene. CDR3 length: 16 amino acids. J was trimmed by 0 bases and V by 1 base; bases with no gene match: 4.